This T cell receptor beta chain stems from a study of monozygotic twins with inflammatory bowel disease. Findings and caveats of the study: Fewer clonotypes were shared with others by IBD patients than by healthy twins, especially with disease activity.

Germline V gene lookup returns CDR1 LGHNA and CDR2 YNFKEQ. The CDR3 totals 20 residues. With regard to this clonotype: What it recognizes is unknown.

Every TCR library drew on 3,500 to 4,000 ng of total RNA. TCRdb reworked the 5' RACE reads into one entry per CDR3 protein, no DNA. This sample's table has over 200,000 distinct CDR3 sequences. The clonotype comes from a human donor with ulcerative colitis or Crohn's disease, or a healthy co-twin of an affected twin (not recorded which). Input material: blood. The V and J genes are TRBV4-2 and TRBJ2-1; as DNA is missing, the TRBD1 call by TCRdb cannot be tested. The CDR3 protein is CASSQPPLGPAGGFYNEQFF.